These 28 T cell receptor beta chains were sequenced from one sample in a study of blood T cell repertoires in COVID-19. Data came from immunoSEQ multiplex PCR; TCRdb stores just in-frame clones and leaves some out. The table shows tens of thousands of clones, with roughly 80% occurring only once. The sample consisted of peripheral blood. These receptors all come from a man older than 75 with COVID-19, enrolled during active disease.

This clone has only one observation. The V gene is TRBV7-9, the J gene TRBJ2-6; D perhaps matches TRBD2 (6 bases). This CDR3 is built from 19 residues. The germline V gene encodes CDR1 SEHNR and CDR2 FQNEAQ (reference sequence). V shed 7 bases and J shed 2 bases, with 24 bases lying between them. CDR3 coding DNA: TGTGCCAGCATTCCCGGAAGACTAGAAGTATTTGCTGGGGCCAACGTCCTGACTTTC. It specifies CASIPGRLEVFAGANVLTF.

DNA for the CDR3: TGCGCCAGCAGCCAAGTGCTCGGACAGTTCGGGAAAATGAACACTGAAGCTTTCTTT. Translating it yields CASSQVLGQFGKMNTEAFF. The chain couples TRBV4-1 to TRBJ1-1, with D possibly being TRBD1 (6 bases). Germline values: CDR1 MGHRA, CDR2 YSYEKL. The V and J ends lost 1 base and 0 bases respectively, with 21 bases between them. The CDR3 loop spans 19 amino acids.

Only a few counts were recorded for this clone. This rearrangement joins TRBV6-5 to TRBJ2-3, with 9 positions matching TRBD2. Germline CDR1 reads MNHEY; CDR2 reads SVGAGI. The CDR3 runs 13 residues. J was trimmed by 4 bases and V by 8 bases; bases with no gene match: 4. The CDR3: CASSAGGADTQYF. DNA for the CDR3: TGTGCCAGCTCGGCGGGGGGGGCAGATACGCAGTATTTT.

This chain joins TRBV27 and TRBJ2-3; TRBD2 is a possible D gene (6 bases). Germline CDR1 MNHEY, CDR2 SMNVEV (reference sequence). The ends were cut back, 6 bases at V and 1 base at J, with 14 bases in the middle. The CDR3 is 15 residues long. The CDR3 region has the DNA TGTGCCAGCAGCCTAGAGCGGGCCCGCACAGATACGCAGTATTTT. Protein: CASSLERARTDTQYF.

V and J are TRBV2 and TRBJ2-2; D is uncertain. This CDR3 is built from 13 residues. V was shortened by 6 bases and J by 2 bases, with 7 bases between the two germline ends. CDR1 is SNHLY, CDR2 FYNNEI, per germline. The CDR3 nucleotides read TGTGCCAGCAGGAACAGCAACACCGGGGAGCTGTTTTTT. It codes for CASRNSNTGELFF. Full variable domain (remainder filled in from reference TRBV2 and TRBJ2-2): EPEVTQTPSHQVTQMGQEVILRCVPISNHLYFYWYRQILGQKVEFLVSFYNNEISEKSEIFDDQFSVERPDGSNFTLKIRSTKLEDSAMYFCASRNSNTGELFFGEGSRLTVL.

The gene calls are TRBV19 and TRBJ2-1, with 10 bases fitting TRBD2. V dropped 4 bases and J dropped 6; count of bases not matched to a gene: 9. Looked up from germline, CDR1 is LNHDA and CDR2 is SQIVND (reference sequence). CDR3 length: 16 residues. In nucleotides, the CDR3 is TGTGCCAGTAGTACCCGAACCGGGACTAGCGCCAATGAGCAGTTCTTC. It specifies CASSTRTGTSANEQFF.

The chain recombines TRBV7-9 with TRBJ1-2; 11 nucleotides align to TRBD1. Germline-derived CDR1 and CDR2 are SEHNR and FQNEAQ (reference sequence). V was clipped by 4 bases and J by 6 bases; unmatched bases: 4. The CDR3 extends over 14 amino acids. The CDR3 reads CASSWTGGADGYTF. CDR3 bases: TGTGCCAGCAGCTGGACAGGGGGCGCGGATGGCTACACCTTC.

CDR3 sequence reads: CASSPSGGLYTQYF. The CDR3 bases are TGTGCCAGCTCACCGTCGGGGGGGCTATATACGCAGTATTTT. V usage is TRBV18 and J usage is TRBJ2-3; 8 bases line up with TRBD2. The CDR3 loop spans 14 amino acids. V was clipped by 3 bases and J by 7 bases; unmatched bases: 6. Germline CDR1 KGHSH, CDR2 LQKENI.

This clone was picked up a small number of times. This chain joins TRBV6-2 or TRBV6-3 and TRBJ1-2; 11 bases match TRBD1. The CDR3 covers 14 residues. V lost 5 bases and J lost 6; bases outside the gene matches: 5. The germline gives CDR1 MNHEY, CDR2 SVGEGT. CDR3 DNA sequence: TGTGCCAGCAGTCGGGACAGGGGGATTGATGGCTACACCTTC. Translated: CASSRDRGIDGYTF.

The chain couples TRBV28 to TRBJ1-4; 7 nucleotides match TRBD1. Germline-derived CDR1 and CDR2 are MDHEN and SYDVKM. J lost 7 bases, V lost 1 base, and 3 bases had no gene match. CDR3 length: 14 amino acids. For the CDR3, the DNA is TGTGCCAGCAGTTTATTCAGGGGGATTGAAAAACTGTTTTTT. Encoded protein: CASSLFRGIEKLFF.

This rearrangement joins TRBV5-1 to TRBJ2-2; maybe TRBD2 (6 bases). Germline CDR1 reads SGHRS; CDR2 reads YFSETQ. V shed 1 base and J shed 5 bases, with 15 bases lying between them. The CDR3 is 16 amino acids. This CDR3 reads CASSLLGDSGTGELFF. CDR3 DNA sequence: TGCGCCAGCAGCTTGCTGGGGGACTCGGGGACCGGGGAGCTGTTTTTT.

The V call is TRBV7-3, the J call TRBJ2-1, with TRBD2 matching 7 bases. Unmatched junction bases numbered 6, after V lost 1 base and J lost 6 bases. Germline V gives CDR1 SGHTA, CDR2 FQGTGA. The CDR3 loop spans 15 amino acids. CDR3 in amino acids: CASSLSGSLFNEQFF. In nucleotides, the CDR3 is TGTGCCAGCAGCTTAAGCGGGAGTTTGTTCAATGAGCAGTTCTTC.

V is TRBV15 and J is TRBJ2-5, with 11 nucleotides matching TRBD1. The CDR3 has 17 amino acids. With V trimmed by 0 bases and J by 5 bases, 8 bases remained unmatched. Germline-derived CDR1 and CDR2 are LNHNV and YYDKDF (reference sequence). CDR3: CATSRDGGQGGEETQYF. In DNA form, the CDR3 reads TGTGCCACCAGCAGAGATGGGGGACAGGGGGGCGAGGAGACCCAGTACTTC.

The genes are TRBV5-1 and TRBJ2-7; 11 bases align to TRBD2. The CDR3 contains 17 residues. Germline CDR1 SGHRS, CDR2 YFSETQ. V trimming: 0 bases; J trimming: 0 bases; junction bases outside the gene matches: 5. The CDR3 DNA follows: TGCGCCAGCAGCTTGGGGACTAGCGGGTCATACTCCTACGAGCAGTACTTC. This translates into CASSLGTSGSYSYEQYF.

The J gene is TRBJ1-4, the V gene TRBV4-2; no definite D call. Germline V lookup: CDR1 LGHNA, CDR2 YNFKEQ. This CDR3 is 15 amino acids long. With 0 bases removed from V and 6 bases from J, the gap between germline ends came to 11 bases. CDR3 nucleotides: TGTGCCAGCAGCCAAGATTGGAGGGTGGATGAAAAACTGTTTTTT. Residues: CASSQDWRVDEKLFF.

The V call is TRBV19, the J call TRBJ2-2; D remains unclear. The CDR3 is 14 residues long. V shed 6 bases and J shed 4 bases, with 12 bases lying between them. CDR1 and CDR2 (germline): LNHDA, SQIVND (reference sequence). The CDR3 protein is CASRPRTSTGELFF. The CDR3, as DNA: TGTGCCAGTAGGCCTCGTACCAGCACCGGGGAGCTGTTTTTT.

This sequence joins TRBV4-2 and TRBJ2-1; TRBD2 aligns across 9 bases. Germline loops: CDR1 LGHNA, CDR2 YNFKEQ. Germline trimming cut 3 bases from V and 4 bases from J; bases unmatched to any gene: 7. The CDR3 spans 16 residues. The CDR3 region is CASSQAGTSSYNEQFF. CDR3 DNA: TGTGCCAGCAGCCAGGCCGGGACTAGCTCTTACAATGAGCAGTTCTTC.

This clone was seen only a few times. The J gene is TRBJ2-1, the V gene TRBV11-3; no definite D call. This CDR3 has 15 residues. Trimming took off 0 bases at V and 3 bases at J, with 9 bases between the two ends. Germline CDR1 is SGHNT and CDR2 is YENEEA. CDR3 region: CASSLDPLLYNEQFF. CDR3 bases: TGTGCCAGCAGCTTAGACCCACTTCTCTACAATGAGCAGTTCTTC.

The V and J genes are TRBV12-3 or TRBV12-4 and TRBJ1-2; no firm D call. The CDR3 is 13 amino acids. V lost 6 bases and J lost 5, with 13 bases in between. CDR3 bases: TGTGCCAGCAGCCTCCGGGAGGCGTATGGCTACACCTTC. This translates into CASSLREAYGYTF.

The chain employs TRBV10-3 and TRBJ1-6; D is undetermined. CDR1 ENHRY and CDR2 SYGVKD come from the germline V gene. Trimming took 0 bases from V and 5 from J, leaving 8 bases between them. CDR3 length equals 15 residues. CDR3 in amino acids: CAISESRENNSPLHF. The DNA for the CDR3 is TGTGCCATCAGTGAGTCGAGGGAAAATAATTCACCCCTCCACTTT.

The chain employs TRBV5-6 and TRBJ2-3; D is uncertain. The CDR3 is 13 residues long. Germline CDR1 and CDR2: SGHDT and YYEEEE. V was pared by 5 bases and J by 8 bases, with 15 bases between. Here the CDR3 DNA reads TGTGCCAGCAGATCTAATTCGCTTGGTACGCAGTATTTT. This sequence encodes CASRSNSLGTQYF.

The rearrangement joins TRBV6-5 to TRBJ1-5, with D perhaps matching TRBD1 (6 bases). V lost 6 bases, J lost 0 bases, and 12 bases lay in between. Germline CDR1 is MNHEY and CDR2 is SVGAGI. CDR3 length equals 15 residues. The CDR3 here is CASRQGPYSNQPQHF. DNA for the CDR3: TGTGCCAGCAGGCAGGGGCCATATAGCAATCAGCCCCAGCATTTT.

The chain recombines TRBV18 with TRBJ1-1, with a weak D call TRBD1 (5 bases). Germline V gives CDR1 KGHSH, CDR2 LQKENI. This CDR3 is built from 15 residues. With 5 bases removed from V and 4 bases from J, the gap between germline ends came to 17 bases. Written as DNA, the CDR3 is TGTGCCAGCTCAAACACCGCGGGGACTACCACTGAAGCTTTCTTT. This translates into CASSNTAGTTTEAFF.

This clone appeared a single time. The CDR3 protein is CSAGLAINEQFF. The CDR3 DNA is TGCAGCGCAGGACTAGCAATCAATGAGCAGTTCTTC. The rearrangement uses TRBV29-1 and TRBJ2-1; 8 bases agree with TRBD2. Germline CDR1 reads SQVTM; CDR2 reads ANQGSEA. The V segment lost 7 bases and the J segment 6 bases; nucleotides outside the gene matches: 5. This CDR3 has 12 amino acids.

This clone appeared once. The chain uses TRBV28 and TRBJ1-4; 7 bases map to TRBD1. The CDR3 is made up of 14 amino acids. The germline V gene has CDR1 MDHEN and CDR2 SYDVKM. The ends lost 5 bases at V and 7 bases at J; junction bases unmatched: 7. Here the CDR3 reads CASSRQGILEKLFF. CDR3 bases: TGTGCCAGCAGTAGACAGGGAATTCTTGAAAAACTGTTTTTT.

The genes are TRBV5-1 and TRBJ2-1; a possible D gene is TRBD1 (6 bases). The germline V gene encodes CDR1 SGHRS and CDR2 YFSETQ. Trimming removed 5 bases at V and 8 bases at J, with 14 bases between. This CDR3 has 13 amino acids. Written as DNA, the CDR3 is TGCGCCAGCAGGGTACAGGGTTACGATGAGCAGTTCTTC. Amino acid sequence: CASRVQGYDEQFF. Using reference TRBV5-1 and TRBJ2-1 for the parts outside the CDR3, the full variable domain is KAGVTQTPRYLIKTRGQQVTLSCSPISGHRSVSWYQQTPGQGLQFLFEYFSETQRNKGNFPGRFSGRQFSNSRSEMNVSTLELGDSALYLCASRVQGYDEQFFGPGTRLTVL.

As to this clone: At one end, the junction sequence differs from germline, possibly due to a read error. This chain uses TRBV30 with TRBJ1-2; 7 bases line up with TRBD1. The CDR3 is 13 amino acids. The germline V gene encodes CDR1 GTSNPN and CDR2 SVGIG (reference sequence). The CDR3 loop is CAWSRYPPDRQPF. The CDR3 DNA follows: TGTGCCTGGAGTAGGTACCCCCCGGACAGGCAGCCATTC.

This rearrangement joins TRBV7-8 to TRBJ2-5; 10 bases are a match to TRBD2. CDR3 length equals 13 residues. From germline, CDR1 is SGHVS and CDR2 FQNEAQ. Losses at the gene ends were 8 bases for V and 4 bases for J; bases not matched to a gene: 4. The CDR3 bases are TGTGCCAGCCAAGCTAGCGGGGGAGAGACCCAGTACTTC. Protein product: CASQASGGETQYF.